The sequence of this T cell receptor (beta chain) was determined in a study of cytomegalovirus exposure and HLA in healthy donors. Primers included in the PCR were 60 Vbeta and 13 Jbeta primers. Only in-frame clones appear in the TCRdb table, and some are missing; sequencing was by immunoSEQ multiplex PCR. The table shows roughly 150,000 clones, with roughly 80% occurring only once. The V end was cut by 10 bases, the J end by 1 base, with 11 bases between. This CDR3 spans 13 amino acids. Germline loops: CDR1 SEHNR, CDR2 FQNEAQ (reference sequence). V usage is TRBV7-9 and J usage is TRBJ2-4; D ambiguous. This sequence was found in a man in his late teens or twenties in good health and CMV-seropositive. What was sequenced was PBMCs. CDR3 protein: CAIRDMAKNIQYF. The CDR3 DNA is TGTGCCATACGAGACATGGCCAAAAACATTCAGTACTTC.